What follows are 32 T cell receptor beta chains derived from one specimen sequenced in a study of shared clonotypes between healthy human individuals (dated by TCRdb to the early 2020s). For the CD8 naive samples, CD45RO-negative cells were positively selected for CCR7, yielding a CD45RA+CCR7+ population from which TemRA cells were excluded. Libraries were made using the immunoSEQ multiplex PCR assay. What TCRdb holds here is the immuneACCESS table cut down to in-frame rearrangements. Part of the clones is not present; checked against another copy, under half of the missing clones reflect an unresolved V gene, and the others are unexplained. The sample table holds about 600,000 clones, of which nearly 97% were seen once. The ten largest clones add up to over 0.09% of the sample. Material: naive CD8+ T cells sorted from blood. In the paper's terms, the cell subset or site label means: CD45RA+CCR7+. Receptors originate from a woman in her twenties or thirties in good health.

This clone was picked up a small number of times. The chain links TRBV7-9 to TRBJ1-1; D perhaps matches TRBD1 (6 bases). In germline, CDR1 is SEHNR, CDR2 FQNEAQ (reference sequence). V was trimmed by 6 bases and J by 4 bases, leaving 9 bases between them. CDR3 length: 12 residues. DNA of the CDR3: TGTGCCAGCAGTACAGGGACCACTGAAGCTTTCTTT. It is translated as CASSTGTTEAFF.

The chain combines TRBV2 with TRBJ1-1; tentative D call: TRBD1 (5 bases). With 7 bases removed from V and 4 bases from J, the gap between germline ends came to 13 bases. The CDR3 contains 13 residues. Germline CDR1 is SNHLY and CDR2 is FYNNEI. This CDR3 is CASTGRQPTEAFF. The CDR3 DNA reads TGTGCCAGCACCGGTAGACAGCCCACTGAAGCTTTCTTT.

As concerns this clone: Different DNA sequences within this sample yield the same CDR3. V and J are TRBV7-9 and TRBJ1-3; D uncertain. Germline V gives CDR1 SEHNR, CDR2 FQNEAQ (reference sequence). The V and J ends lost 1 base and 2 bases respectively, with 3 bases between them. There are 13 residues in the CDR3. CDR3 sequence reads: CASSLGTGNTIYF. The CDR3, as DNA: TGTGCCAGCAGCTTAGGGACTGGAAACACCATATATTTT.

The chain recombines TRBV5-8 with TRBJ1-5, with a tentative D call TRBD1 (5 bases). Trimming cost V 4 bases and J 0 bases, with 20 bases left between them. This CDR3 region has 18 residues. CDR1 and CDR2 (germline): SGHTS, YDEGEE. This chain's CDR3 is CASSIVLRVFYSNQPQHF. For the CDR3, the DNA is TGTGCCAGCAGCATCGTCCTCAGGGTTTTCTATAGCAATCAGCCCCAGCATTTT.

The CDR3 DNA sequence: TGCGCCAGCAGTGAGTCGGGGGGTCTAAAGGGCGAGCAGTACTTC. Protein: CASSESGGLKGEQYF. The V gene is TRBV10-2, the J gene TRBJ2-7, with D perhaps matching TRBD2 (6 bases). Germline values: CDR1 WSHSY, CDR2 SAAADI. This CDR3 spans 15 amino acids. The V end was cut by 0 bases, the J end by 6 bases, with 15 bases between.

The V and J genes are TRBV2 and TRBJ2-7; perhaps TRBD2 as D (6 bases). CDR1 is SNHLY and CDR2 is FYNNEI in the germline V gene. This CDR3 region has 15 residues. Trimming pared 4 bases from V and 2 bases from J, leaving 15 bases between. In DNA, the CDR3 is TGTGCCAGCAGTGCTTTGGAGGGAGGTGCCTACGAGCAGTACTTC. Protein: CASSALEGGAYEQYF.

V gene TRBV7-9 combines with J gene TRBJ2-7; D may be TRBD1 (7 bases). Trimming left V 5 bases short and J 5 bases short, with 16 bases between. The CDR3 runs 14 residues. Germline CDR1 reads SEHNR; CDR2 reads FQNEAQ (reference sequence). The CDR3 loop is CASSRGGGKNEQYF. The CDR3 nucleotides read TGTGCCAGCAGCAGAGGAGGGGGCAAAAACGAGCAGTACTTC.

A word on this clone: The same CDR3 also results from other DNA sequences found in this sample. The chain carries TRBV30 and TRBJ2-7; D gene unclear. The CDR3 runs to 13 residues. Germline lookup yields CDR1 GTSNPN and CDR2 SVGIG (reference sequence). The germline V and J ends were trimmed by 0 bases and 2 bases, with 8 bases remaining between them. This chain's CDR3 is CAWSVAGPYEQYF. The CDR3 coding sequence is TGTGCCTGGAGTGTGGCAGGTCCCTACGAGCAGTACTTC.

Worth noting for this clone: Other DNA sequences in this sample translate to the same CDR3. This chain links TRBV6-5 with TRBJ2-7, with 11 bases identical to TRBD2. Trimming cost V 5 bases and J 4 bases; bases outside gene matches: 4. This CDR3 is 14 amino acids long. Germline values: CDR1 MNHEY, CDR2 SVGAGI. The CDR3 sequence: CASSPGTSGYEQYF. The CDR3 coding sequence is TGTGCCAGCAGTCCCGGGACTAGCGGTTACGAGCAGTACTTC.

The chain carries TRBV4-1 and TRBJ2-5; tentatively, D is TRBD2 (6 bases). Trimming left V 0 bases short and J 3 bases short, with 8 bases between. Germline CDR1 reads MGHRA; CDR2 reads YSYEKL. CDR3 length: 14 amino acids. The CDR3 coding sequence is TGCGCCAGCAGCCAAGATGTAGCGGAAGAGACCCAGTACTTC. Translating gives CASSQDVAEETQYF.

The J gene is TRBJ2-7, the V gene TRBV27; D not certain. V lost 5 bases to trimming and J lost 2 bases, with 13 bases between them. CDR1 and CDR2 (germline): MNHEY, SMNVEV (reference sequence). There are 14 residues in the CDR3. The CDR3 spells CASSPIDRPYEQYF. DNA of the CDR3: TGTGCCAGCAGTCCCATCGACCGACCCTACGAGCAGTACTTC.

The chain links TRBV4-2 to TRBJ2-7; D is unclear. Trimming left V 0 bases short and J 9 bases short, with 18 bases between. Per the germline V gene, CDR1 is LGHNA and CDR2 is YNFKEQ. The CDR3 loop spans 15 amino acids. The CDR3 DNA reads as TGTGCCAGCAGCCAAGATCACCCGGGCCCTACGGGGCAGTACTTC. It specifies CASSQDHPGPTGQYF.

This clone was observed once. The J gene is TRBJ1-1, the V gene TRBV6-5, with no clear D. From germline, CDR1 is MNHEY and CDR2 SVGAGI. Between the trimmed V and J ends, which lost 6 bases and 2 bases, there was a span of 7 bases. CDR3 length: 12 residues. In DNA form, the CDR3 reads TGTGCCAGCAGCAACAGTAACACTGAAGCTTTCTTT. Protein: CASSNSNTEAFF.

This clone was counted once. The CDR3 DNA follows: TGTGCCAGCAGCTTAGGGGACAGGGACGGGGAGCTGTTTTTT. Translating gives CASSLGDRDGELFF. The chain links TRBV13 to TRBJ2-2; 8 bases fit TRBD1. The V gene end was trimmed by 0 bases and the J gene end by 7 bases; junction bases not matched to a gene: 1. CDR1 PRHDT and CDR2 FYEKMQ come from the germline V gene (reference sequence). The CDR3 extends over 14 amino acids.

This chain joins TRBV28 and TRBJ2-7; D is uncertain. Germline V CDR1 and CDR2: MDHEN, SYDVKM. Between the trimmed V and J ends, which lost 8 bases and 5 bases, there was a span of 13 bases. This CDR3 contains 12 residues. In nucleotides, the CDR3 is TGTGCCAGCGGCCCTTCGCGGCACGAGCAGTACTTC. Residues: CASGPSRHEQYF.

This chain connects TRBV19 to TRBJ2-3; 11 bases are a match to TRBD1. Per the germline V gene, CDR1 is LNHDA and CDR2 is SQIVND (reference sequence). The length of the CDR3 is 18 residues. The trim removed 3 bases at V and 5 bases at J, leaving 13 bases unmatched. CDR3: CASSIPPSPGQGVDTQYF. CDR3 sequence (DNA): TGTGCCAGTAGTATTCCCCCTTCTCCGGGACAGGGGGTAGATACGCAGTATTTT. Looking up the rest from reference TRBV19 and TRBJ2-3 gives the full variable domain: DGGITQSPKYLFRKEGQNVTLSCEQNLNHDAMYWYRQDPGQGLRLIYYSQIVNDFQKGDIAEGYSVSREKKESFPLTVTSAQKNPTAFYLCASSIPPSPGQGVDTQYFGPGTRLTVL.

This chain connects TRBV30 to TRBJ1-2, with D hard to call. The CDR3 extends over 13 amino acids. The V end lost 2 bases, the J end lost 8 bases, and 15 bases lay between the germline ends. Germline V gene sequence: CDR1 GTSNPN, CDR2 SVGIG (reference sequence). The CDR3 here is CAWSYTPAGGYTF. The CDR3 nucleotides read TGTGCCTGGAGTTACACGCCAGCGGGGGGCTACACCTTC.

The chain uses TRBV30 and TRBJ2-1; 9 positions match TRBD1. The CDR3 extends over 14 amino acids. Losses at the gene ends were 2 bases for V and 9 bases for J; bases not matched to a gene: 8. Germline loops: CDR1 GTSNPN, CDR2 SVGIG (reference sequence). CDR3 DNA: TGTGCCTGGAGTCCGGGACAGGGTAATATTGAGCAGTTCTTC. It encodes CAWSPGQGNIEQFF.

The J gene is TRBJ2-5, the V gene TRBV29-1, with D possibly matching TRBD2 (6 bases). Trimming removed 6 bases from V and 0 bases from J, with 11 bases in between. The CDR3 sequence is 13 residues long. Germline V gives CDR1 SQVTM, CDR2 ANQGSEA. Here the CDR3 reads CSVRSGYQETQYF. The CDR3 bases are TGCAGCGTGAGAAGCGGGTACCAAGAGACCCAGTACTTC.

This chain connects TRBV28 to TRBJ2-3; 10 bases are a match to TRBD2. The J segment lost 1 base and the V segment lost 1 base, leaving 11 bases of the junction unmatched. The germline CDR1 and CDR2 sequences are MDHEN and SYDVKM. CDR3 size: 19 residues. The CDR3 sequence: CASSLSRTSGVGRTDTQYF. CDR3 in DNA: TGTGCCAGCAGTTTATCTCGGACTAGCGGAGTCGGACGCACAGATACGCAGTATTTT.

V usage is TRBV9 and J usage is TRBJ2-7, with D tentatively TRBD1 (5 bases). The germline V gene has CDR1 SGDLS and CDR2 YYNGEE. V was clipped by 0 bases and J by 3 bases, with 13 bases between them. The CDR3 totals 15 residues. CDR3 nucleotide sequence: TGTGCCAGCAGCGTAGGAGCGCAGGGCCACTACGAGCAGTACTTC. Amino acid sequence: CASSVGAQGHYEQYF.

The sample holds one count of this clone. The CDR3, as DNA: TGTGCCAGCAGTCTACAGGGGGCATTTAGCTATGGCTACACCTTC. It codes for CASSLQGAFSYGYTF. This chain connects TRBV28 to TRBJ1-2; 9 nucleotides line up with TRBD1. The CDR3 has 15 amino acids. Germline V lookup: CDR1 MDHEN, CDR2 SYDVKM. Trimming at V came to 5 bases and at J to 4 bases, leaving 8 bases not matched to a gene.

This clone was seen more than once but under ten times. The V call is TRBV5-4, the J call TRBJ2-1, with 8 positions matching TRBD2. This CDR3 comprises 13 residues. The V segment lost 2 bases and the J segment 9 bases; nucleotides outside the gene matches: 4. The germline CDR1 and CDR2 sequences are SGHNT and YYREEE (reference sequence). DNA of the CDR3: TGTGCCAGCAGCTTCGGGACTAGGGGTGAGCAGTTCTTC. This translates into CASSFGTRGEQFF.

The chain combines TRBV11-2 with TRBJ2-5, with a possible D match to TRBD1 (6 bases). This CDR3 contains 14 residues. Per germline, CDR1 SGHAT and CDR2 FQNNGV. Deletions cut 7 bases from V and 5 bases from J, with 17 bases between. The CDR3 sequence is CASTPGRRGETQYF. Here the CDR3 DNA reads TGTGCCAGCACCCCGGGGAGAAGGGGGGAGACCCAGTACTTC.

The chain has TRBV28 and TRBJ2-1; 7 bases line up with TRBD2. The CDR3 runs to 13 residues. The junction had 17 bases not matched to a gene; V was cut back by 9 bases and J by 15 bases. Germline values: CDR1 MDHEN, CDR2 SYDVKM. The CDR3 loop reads CASSMHRSTSLFF. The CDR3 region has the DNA TGTGCCAGTTCCATGCACAGGTCGACTAGCTTGTTCTTC.

The CDR3 DNA follows: TGTGCCAGCAGTGTGACTACAGGGGCCCACGAGCAGTACTTC. Residues: CASSVTTGAHEQYF. The chain has TRBV27 and TRBJ2-7; TRBD1 aligns across 7 bases. CDR3 size: 14 residues. The trim removed 5 bases at V and 5 bases at J, leaving 9 bases unmatched. CDR1 is MNHEY, CDR2 SMNVEV, per germline (reference sequence).

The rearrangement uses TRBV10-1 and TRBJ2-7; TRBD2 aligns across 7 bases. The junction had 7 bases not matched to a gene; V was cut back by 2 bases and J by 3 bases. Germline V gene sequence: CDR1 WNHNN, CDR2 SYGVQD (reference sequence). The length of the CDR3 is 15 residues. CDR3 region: CASSEPASGDYEQYF. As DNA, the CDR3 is TGCGCCAGCAGTGAGCCGGCTAGCGGTGACTACGAGCAGTACTTC.

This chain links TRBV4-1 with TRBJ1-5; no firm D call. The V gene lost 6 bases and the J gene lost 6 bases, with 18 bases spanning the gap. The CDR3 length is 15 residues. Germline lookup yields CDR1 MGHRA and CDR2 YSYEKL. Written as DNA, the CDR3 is TGCGCCAGCAGTACGACGCCCCGGGCGAGTCAGCCCCAGCATTTT. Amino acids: CASSTTPRASQPQHF.

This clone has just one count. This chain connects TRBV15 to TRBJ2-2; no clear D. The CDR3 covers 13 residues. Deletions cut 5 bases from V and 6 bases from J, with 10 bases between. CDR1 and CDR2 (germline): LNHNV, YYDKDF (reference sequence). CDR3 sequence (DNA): TGTGCCACCAGCTCCCGATTCCCCGGGGAGCTGTTTTTT. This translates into CATSSRFPGELFF. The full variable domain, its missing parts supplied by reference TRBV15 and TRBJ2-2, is DAMVIQNPRYQVTQFGKPVTLSCSQTLNHNVMYWYQQKSSQAPKLLFHYYDKDFNNEADTPDNFQSRRPNTSFCFLDIRSPGLGDTAMYLCATSSRFPGELFFGEGSRLTVL.

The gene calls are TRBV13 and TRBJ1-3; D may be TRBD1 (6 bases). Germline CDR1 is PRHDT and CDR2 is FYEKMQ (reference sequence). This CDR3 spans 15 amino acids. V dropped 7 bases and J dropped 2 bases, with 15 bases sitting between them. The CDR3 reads CASTDLGGPGNTIYF. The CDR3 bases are TGTGCCAGCACCGACCTCGGGGGGCCTGGAAACACCATATATTTT. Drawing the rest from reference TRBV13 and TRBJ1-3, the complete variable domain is AAGVIQSPRHLIKEKRETATLKCYPIPRHDTVYWYQQGPGQDPQFLISFYEKMQSDKGSIPDRFSAQQFSDYHSELNMSSLELGDSALYFCASTDLGGPGNTIYFGEGSWLTVV.

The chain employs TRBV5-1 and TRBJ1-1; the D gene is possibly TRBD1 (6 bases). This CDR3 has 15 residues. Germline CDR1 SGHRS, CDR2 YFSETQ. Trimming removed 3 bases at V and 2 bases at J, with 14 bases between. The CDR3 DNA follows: TGCGCCAGCAGCTCAGGGGACGAGGGAAACACTGAAGCTTTCTTT. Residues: CASSSGDEGNTEAFF. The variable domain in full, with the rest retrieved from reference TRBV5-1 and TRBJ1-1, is KAGVTQTPRYLIKTRGQQVTLSCSPISGHRSVSWYQQTPGQGLQFLFEYFSETQRNKGNFPGRFSGRQFSNSRSEMNVSTLELGDSALYLCASSSGDEGNTEAFFGQGTRLTVV.

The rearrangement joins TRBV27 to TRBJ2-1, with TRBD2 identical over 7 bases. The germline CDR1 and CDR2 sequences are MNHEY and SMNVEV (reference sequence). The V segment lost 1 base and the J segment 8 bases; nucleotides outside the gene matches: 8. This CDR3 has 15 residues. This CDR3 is CASSLWAGARDEQFF. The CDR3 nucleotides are TGTGCCAGCAGTTTATGGGCGGGAGCGAGGGATGAGCAGTTCTTC.